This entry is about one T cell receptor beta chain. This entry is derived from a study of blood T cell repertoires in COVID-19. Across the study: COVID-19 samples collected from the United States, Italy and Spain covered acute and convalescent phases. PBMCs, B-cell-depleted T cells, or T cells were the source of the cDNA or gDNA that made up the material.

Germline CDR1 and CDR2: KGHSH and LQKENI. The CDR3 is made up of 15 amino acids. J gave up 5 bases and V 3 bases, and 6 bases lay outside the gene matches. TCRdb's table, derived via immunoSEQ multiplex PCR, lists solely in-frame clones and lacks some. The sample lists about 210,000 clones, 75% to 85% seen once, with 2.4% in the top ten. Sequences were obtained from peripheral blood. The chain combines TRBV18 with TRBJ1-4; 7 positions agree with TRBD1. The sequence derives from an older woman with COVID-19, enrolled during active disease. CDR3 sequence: CASSPRDSSNEKLFF. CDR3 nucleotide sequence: TGTGCCAGCTCACCCCGGGACAGCTCAAATGAAAAACTGTTTTTT.